This T cell receptor beta chain was captured in a study of high-grade serous ovarian cancer treatment subgroups. V shed 6 bases and J 7 bases; nucleotides not matched to a gene: 8. CDR1 and CDR2 from the germline V gene are MNHEY and SVGAGI. The CDR3 is 13 residues long. Tumor tissue was taken before any definitive surgery or chemotherapy was given. Clones were read by immunoSEQ multiplex PCR, and TCRdb kept only the in-frame ones, dropping some. Here the sample spans 350 to 500 clones, about 80% being singletons. This clone was picked up one time. This chain links TRBV6-5 with TRBJ1-1, with 7 positions matching TRBD1. This sequence originates from a human donor with high-grade serous ovarian cancer. Sequencing was performed on tumor tissue. This CDR3 reads CASSILRDSEAFF. CDR3 nucleotide sequence: TGTGCCAGCAGCATCCTCCGGGACAGTGAAGCTTTCTTT.